The TCR beta chain described here comes from a study of beta chain features in type 1 diabetes. Overall study: All samples yielded 107,917,701 examined sorted cells. General study results and limits: Type 1 diabetes patients had moderately but significantly shorter TCRB CDR3s in all four CD4+ subsets.

Markers CD45RO/CCR7/CD25/CD127/CD95/CD27 served to sort CD4+ naive, central memory, regulatory and stem cell-like memory cells. Sequencing targeted expressed TCRB transcripts, as all isolated RNA had been reverse transcribed. Method: immunoSEQ multiplex PCR; TCRdb's copy keeps in-frame clones and lacks some. The sample includes 200,000 to 250,000 clones, about a sixth of them seen just once. V gave up 0 bases and J gave up 7 bases, with 13 bases separating them. The germline gives CDR1 GTSNPN, CDR2 SVGIG (reference sequence). The CDR3 totals 13 residues. This clone showed up just a few times. Antigen: not known.

Sequencing used naive CD4+ T cells from blood. The source of this sequence is a man in his thirties or forties with type 1 diabetes. This sequence joins TRBV30 and TRBJ2-7, with D perhaps matching TRBD2 (5 bases). CDR3 amino acids: CAWSVLVSGEQYF. The DNA of the CDR3 is TGTGCCTGGAGTGTACTCGTTTCGGGGGAGCAGTACTTC.